Here is one T cell receptor beta chain with its context. The assay was immunoSEQ multiplex PCR, and TCRdb's table has in-frame clones only and misses some. The sample lists about 110,000 clones; about nine tenths were seen once. These data come from a study of siplizumab effects on memory and regulatory T cells. The CDR3 covers 14 residues. Germline-derived CDR1 and CDR2 are SGHAT and FQDESV (reference sequence). With V trimmed by 5 bases and J by 4 bases, 4 bases remained unmatched. This sequence was found in a human donor in good health. V and J are TRBV11-1 and TRBJ2-3; TRBD1 matches 9 bases. Sequencing was performed on CD4+ T cells sorted from blood. The DNA for the CDR3 is TGTGCCAGCAGCCGCAGGGACAGGGCAGATACGCAGTATTTT. The encoded protein is CASSRRDRADTQYF. Using reference TRBV11-1 and TRBJ2-3 for the parts outside the CDR3, the full variable domain is EAEVAQSPRYKITEKSQAVAFWCDPISGHATLYWYRQILGQGPELLVQFQDESVVDDSQLPKDRFSAERLKGVDSTLKIQPAELGDSAMYLCASSRRDRADTQYFGPGTRLTVL.